The clone carrying this T cell receptor (beta chain) has just a few counts. The sample is drawn from a study of blood T cell repertoires in COVID-19. Across the whole study: Whether acute or convalescent, the COVID-19 samples came from the United States, Italy and Spain.

Per the original methods: Amplification with reference gene primers provided the estimates of nucleated cell counts. TCRdb's copy holds only in-frame clones and misses some; the assay was immunoSEQ multiplex PCR. D and trimming were read from the DNA, whereas the V and J calls and clone size are those reported in that table. The table has under 120,000 clones, roughly 71% seen once. Trimming removed 1 base from V and 5 bases from J; junction bases left unmatched: 14. CDR3 length: 17 residues. Germline lookup yields CDR1 SGHNT and CDR2 YYREEE (reference sequence). The sample taken for sequencing was peripheral blood. The TCR originated in a man older than 75 with acute or convalescent COVID-19. V gene TRBV5-4 combines with J gene TRBJ2-5; 7 bases agree with TRBD1. The CDR3 loop reads CASSLMGQSPGRETQYF. The CDR3 DNA reads as TGTGCCAGCAGCTTGATGGGACAGTCCCCGGGCAGGGAGACCCAGTACTTC.